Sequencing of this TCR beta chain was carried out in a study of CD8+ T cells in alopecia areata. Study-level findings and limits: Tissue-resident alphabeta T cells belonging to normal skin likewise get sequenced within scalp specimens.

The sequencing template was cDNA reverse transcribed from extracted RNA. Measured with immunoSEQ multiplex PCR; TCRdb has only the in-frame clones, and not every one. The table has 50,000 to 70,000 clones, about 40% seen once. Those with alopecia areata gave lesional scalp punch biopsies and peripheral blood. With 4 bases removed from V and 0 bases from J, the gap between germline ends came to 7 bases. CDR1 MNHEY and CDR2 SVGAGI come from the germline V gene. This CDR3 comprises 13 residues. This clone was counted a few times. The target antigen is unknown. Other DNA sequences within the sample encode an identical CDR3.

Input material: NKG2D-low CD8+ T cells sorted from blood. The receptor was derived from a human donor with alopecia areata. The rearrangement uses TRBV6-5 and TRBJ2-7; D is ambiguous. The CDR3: CASSSSISYEQYF. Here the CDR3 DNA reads TGTGCCAGCAGTTCAAGTATCTCCTACGAGCAGTACTTC.